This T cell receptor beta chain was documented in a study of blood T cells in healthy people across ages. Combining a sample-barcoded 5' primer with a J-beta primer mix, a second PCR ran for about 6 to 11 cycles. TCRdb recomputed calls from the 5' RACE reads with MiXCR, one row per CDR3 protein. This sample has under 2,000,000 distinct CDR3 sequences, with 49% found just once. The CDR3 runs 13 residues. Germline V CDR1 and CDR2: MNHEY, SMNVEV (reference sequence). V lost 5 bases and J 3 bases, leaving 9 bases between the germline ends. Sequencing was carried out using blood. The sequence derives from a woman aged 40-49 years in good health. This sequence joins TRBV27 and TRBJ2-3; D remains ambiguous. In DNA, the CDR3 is TGTGCCAGCAGTAACGGCTTTACAGATACGCAGTATTTT. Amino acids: CASSNGFTDTQYF.